One sample yielded the 10 T cell receptor beta chains listed below, sequenced in a study of CD8+ T cells in alopecia areata. Sequencing templates came from extracted RNA that was reverse transcribed into cDNA. Repertoires were generated with immunoSEQ multiplex PCR, while TCRdb's copy carries only in-frame clones and drops some. The table includes about 97,000 clones, about 60% detected once. This sample's treatment: oral pan-JAK inhibitor, 5-10 mg twice daily. The sequencing used CD8+ T cells sorted from blood, collected at roughly week 58, from a patient treated with tofacitinib. These receptors were obtained from a human donor with alopecia areata.

The chain couples TRBV30 to TRBJ2-2; the D gene could be TRBD1 or TRBD2 (6 bases each). The CDR3 extends over 16 amino acids. The V and J ends lost 3 bases and 5 bases respectively, with 19 bases between them. The germline gives CDR1 GTSNPN, CDR2 SVGIG (reference sequence). CDR3 DNA: TGTGCCTGGAGACTCTGGAGGGGCCAGGGGACCGGGGAGCTGTTTTTT. The encoded protein is CAWRLWRGQGTGELFF. Full variable domain (remainder filled in from reference TRBV30 and TRBJ2-2): SQTIHQWPATLVQPVGSPLSLECTVEGTSNPNLYWYRQAAGRGLQLLFYSVGIGQISSEVPQNLSASRPQDRQFILSSKKLLLSDSGFYLCAWRLWRGQGTGELFFGEGSRLTVL.

The sample holds a few counts of this clone. The gene calls are TRBV2 and TRBJ1-1; D is unclear. Trimming removed 5 bases at V and 3 bases at J, with 16 bases between. Looked up from germline, CDR1 is SNHLY and CDR2 is FYNNEI. This CDR3 has 15 residues. The CDR3, as DNA: TGTGCCAGCAGTACGGACCCACTTGGCGACACTGAAGCTTTCTTT. Its translation is CASSTDPLGDTEAFF.

This chain connects TRBV28 to TRBJ2-3, with 8 positions matching TRBD2. The germline V gene encodes CDR1 MDHEN and CDR2 SYDVKM. The junction had 9 bases not matched to a gene; V was cut back by 3 bases and J by 7 bases. The CDR3 is made up of 15 amino acids. CDR3 sequence: CASSFRRGARNTQYF. The DNA of the CDR3 is TGTGCCAGCAGTTTCCGGCGGGGGGCCCGGAATACGCAGTATTTT.

The chain combines TRBV5-1 with TRBJ2-7; a weak D match, TRBD2 (6 bases). This CDR3 spans 13 amino acids. The germline CDR1 and CDR2 sequences are SGHRS and YFSETQ. Trimming left V 6 bases short and J 3 bases short, with 13 bases between. Here the CDR3 DNA reads TGCGCCAGCAAAAAGGGACTCTACTACGAGCAGTACTTC. It encodes CASKKGLYYEQYF.

This clone was counted a single time. The genes are TRBV27 and TRBJ2-7; 14 nucleotides line up with TRBD2. V was clipped by 6 bases and J by 3 bases; unmatched bases: 7. Per the germline V gene, CDR1 is MNHEY and CDR2 is SMNVEV (reference sequence). The CDR3 runs 16 residues. As DNA, the CDR3 is TGTGCCAGCAGGATGACTAGCGGGGGGGCGTACTACGAGCAGTACTTC. Protein: CASRMTSGGAYYEQYF.

The J gene is TRBJ1-1, the V gene TRBV30; D may be TRBD1 (6 bases). CDR1 GTSNPN and CDR2 SVGIG come from the germline V gene (reference sequence). The CDR3 length is 16 residues. Trimming cost V 0 bases and J 6 bases, with 20 bases left between them. As DNA, the CDR3 is TGTGCCTGGAGTGTCCGGCCAGGGGCGGTCAGGCCTGAAGCTTTCTTT. Its translation is CAWSVRPGAVRPEAFF.

This clone was counted a few times. The chain carries TRBV5-1 and TRBJ2-6; either TRBD1 or TRBD2 may fit D (5 bases each). From germline, CDR1 is SGHRS and CDR2 YFSETQ. Trimming took off 1 base at V and 0 bases at J, with 11 bases between the two ends. This CDR3 is 17 amino acids long. CDR3 DNA: TGCGCCAGCAGCTTGTCGTTTGGGACCTCTGGGGCCAACGTCCTGACTTTC. This codes for CASSLSFGTSGANVLTF.

The chain combines TRBV9 with TRBJ1-2; 8 nucleotides align to TRBD1. This CDR3 has 12 residues. The germline CDR1 and CDR2 sequences are SGDLS and YYNGEE. V lost 3 bases to trimming and J lost 6 bases; unmatched junction nucleotides: 1. The CDR3 DNA is TGTGCCAGCAGCGACAGGGGGAATGGCTACACCTTC. This encodes CASSDRGNGYTF.

This clone came up a few times. The J gene is TRBJ2-3, the V gene TRBV7-9; no firm D call. The CDR3 runs 13 residues. Germline V gene data show CDR1 as SEHNR and CDR2 as FQNEAQ (reference sequence). V lost 1 base to trimming and J lost 4 bases, with 6 bases between them. The chain's CDR3 is CASSLEAPDTQYF. In nucleotides, the CDR3 is TGTGCCAGCAGCTTAGAGGCACCAGATACGCAGTATTTT.

The V gene is TRBV2, the J gene TRBJ1-6, with D tentatively TRBD1 (5 bases). Trimming shortened V by 3 bases and J by 10 bases, and 13 bases separated the two germline ends. Germline assignment: CDR1 SNHLY and CDR2 FYNNEI. This CDR3 is 14 amino acids long. CDR3 DNA sequence: TGTGCCAGCAGTGATCGGCAGGGCGGCTCACCCCTCCACTTT. Protein: CASSDRQGGSPLHF.